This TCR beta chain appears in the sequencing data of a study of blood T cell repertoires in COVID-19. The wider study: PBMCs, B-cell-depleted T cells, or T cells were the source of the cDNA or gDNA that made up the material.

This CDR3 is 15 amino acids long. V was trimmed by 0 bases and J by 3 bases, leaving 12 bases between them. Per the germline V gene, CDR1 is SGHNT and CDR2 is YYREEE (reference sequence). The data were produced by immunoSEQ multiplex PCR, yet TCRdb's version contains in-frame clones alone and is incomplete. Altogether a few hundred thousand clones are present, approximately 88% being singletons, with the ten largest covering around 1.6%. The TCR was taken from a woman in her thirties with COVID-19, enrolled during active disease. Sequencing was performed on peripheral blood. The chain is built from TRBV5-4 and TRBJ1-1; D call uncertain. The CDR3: CASSLAGGLDTEAFF. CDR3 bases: TGTGCCAGCAGCTTGGCAGGAGGGTTGGACACTGAAGCTTTCTTT.